A selection of T cell receptor beta chains follows, all from one sample in a study of T cell responses to AZD1222 COVID-19 vaccine. Only in-frame clones appear in the TCRdb table, and some are missing; sequencing was by immunoSEQ multiplex PCR. This sample carries about 110,000 clones, about 86% of them seen once, and the ten largest clones take less than 3.5%. The sample consisted of peripheral blood, taken on day 0 of AZD1222 vaccination. These receptors were taken from an adult in good health. CDR3s include the opening cysteine and the closing phenylalanine or tryptophan. D genes are given only for firm matches. Clone size is shown for a subset of rows, as once, few, many or a class of expanded clone.

clone size	V gene	J gene	D gene	CDR3 protein	CDR3 DNA
NA	TRBV3-1/TRBV3-2	TRBJ2-5	NA	CASSQEDSRETQYF	TGTGCCAGCAGCCAAGAGGATAGCCGAGAGACCCAGTACTTC
NA	TRBV5-1	TRBJ1-5	NA	CASSLEPSSSNHQPQHF	TGCGCCAGCAGCTTGGAGCCCAGCTCGTCTAATCATCAGCCCCAGCATTTT
NA	TRBV7-2	TRBJ2-7	NA	CASSPFPAGPRSTYEQYF	TGTGCCAGCAGCCCCTTCCCCGCAGGGCCACGAAGCACCTACGAGCAGTACTTC
NA	TRBV11-1	TRBJ2-5	NA	CASSRTSHQETQYF	TGTGCCAGCAGCCGTACTAGCCACCAAGAGACCCAGTACTTC
NA	TRBV5-4	TRBJ2-3	NA	CASSFGTPGTDTQYF	TGTGCCAGCAGCTTCGGGACCCCGGGGACAGATACGCAGTATTTT
NA	TRBV9	TRBJ1-2	TRBD1	CASSPGGLNNYGYTF	TGTGCCAGCAGCCCAGGGGGGTTAAATAACTATGGCTACACCTTC
NA	TRBV11-2	TRBJ1-6	TRBD1	CASSLEGQGRSPLHF	TGTGCCAGCAGCTTAGAGGGACAGGGAAGGTCACCCCTCCACTTT
NA	TRBV2	TRBJ1-4	NA	CASSAMRSNEKLFF	TGTGCCAGCAGTGCGATGAGGTCTAATGAAAAACTGTTTTTT
NA	TRBV5-4	TRBJ1-3	NA	CASSFSLGQAGNTIYF	TGTGCCAGCAGCTTTAGCCTAGGACAAGCTGGAAACACCATATATTTT
NA	TRBV28	TRBJ2-3	NA	CASLYGGPTDTQYF	TGTGCCTCTCTGTATGGGGGGCCCACAGATACGCAGTATTTT
NA	TRBV18	TRBJ1-1	NA	CASSLPTDTEAFF	TGTGCCAGCTCACTTCCGACTGATACTGAAGCTTTCTTT
NA	TRBV30	TRBJ1-5	TRBD1	CAWRATNRGGGPQHF	TGTGCCTGGAGGGCAACCAACAGGGGAGGTGGGCCCCAGCATTTT
NA	TRBV27	TRBJ2-4	NA	CASSFGGASGDIQYF	TGTGCCAGCAGTTTTGGCGGAGCATCGGGGGACATTCAGTACTTC
NA	TRBV2	TRBJ1-3	NA	CASSEWWSNTIYF	TGTGCCAGCAGTGAATGGTGGAGCAACACCATATATTTT
few	TRBV30	TRBJ2-2	TRBD2	CAWSRGGAAGELFF	TGTGCCTGGAGTCGCGGGGGGGCGGCCGGGGAGCTGTTTTTT
NA	TRBV11-2	TRBJ2-2	NA	CASSFPRFPPPPGELFF	TGTGCCAGCAGCTTCCCCCGTTTCCCACCCCCCCCGGGGGAGCTGTTTTTT
NA	TRBV5-1	TRBJ2-3	NA	CASTPSGTTDTQYF	TGCGCCAGCACACCTAGTGGGACCACAGATACGCAGTATTTT
NA	TRBV6-4	TRBJ2-4	NA	CASSDSSGIQYF	TGTGCCAGCAGTGACTCATCAGGCATTCAGTACTTC
NA	TRBV5-8	TRBJ1-2	NA	CATKFGVGGYGYTF	TGTGCCACCAAATTCGGAGTGGGAGGTTATGGCTACACCTTC
NA	TRBV10-3	TRBJ2-7	NA	CAISGLGGQTDEQYF	TGTGCCATCAGTGGGCTCGGGGGTCAAACCGACGAGCAGTACTTC
NA	TRBV6-5	TRBJ1-3	NA	CASRDSDGNTIYF	TGTGCCAGCAGAGACTCCGATGGAAACACCATATATTTT
NA	TRBV18	TRBJ2-5	TRBD2	CASSPSGEETQYF	TGTGCCAGCTCACCTAGCGGGGAGGAGACCCAGTACTTC
NA	TRBV28	TRBJ2-5	TRBD2	CASSFEPPGTSGGVQETQYF	TGTGCCAGCAGTTTCGAACCTCCGGGGACTAGCGGGGGGGTACAAGAGACCCAGTACTTC
NA	TRBV10-3	TRBJ1-1	TRBD1	CAITLTGGSNTEAFF	TGTGCCATCACCCTGACAGGGGGCTCGAACACTGAAGCTTTCTTT
NA	TRBV5-1	TRBJ1-1	TRBD1	CASRQGYMNTEAFF	TGCGCCAGTCGACAGGGCTACATGAACACTGAAGCTTTCTTT
NA	TRBV6-5	TRBJ2-7	TRBD1	CASQLGQGPYEQYF	TGTGCCAGCCAGCTTGGACAGGGGCCTTACGAGCAGTACTTC
NA	TRBV2	TRBJ2-5	NA	CASSASLPPETQYF	TGTGCCAGCAGTGCGTCTCTACCCCCCGAGACCCAGTACTTC
NA	TRBV6-5	TRBJ1-1	NA	CASSYSQGGITEAFF	TGTGCCAGCAGTTACTCGCAGGGAGGGATCACTGAAGCTTTCTTT
NA	TRBV28	TRBJ2-3	NA	CASSLPTGTDTQYF	TGTGCCAGCAGTCTCCCAACGGGCACAGATACGCAGTATTTT
NA	TRBV28	TRBJ1-5	NA	CASSLWGGLGNQPQHF	TGTGCCAGCAGTCTCTGGGGAGGGCTGGGCAATCAGCCCCAGCATTTT
NA	TRBV30	TRBJ1-2	TRBD1	CAWSGQGGYTF	TGTGCCTGGAGTGGACAGGGCGGCTACACCTTC
once	TRBV25-1	TRBJ1-5	NA	CASSARGGSNQPQHF	TGTGCCAGCAGTGCTCGGGGCGGAAGCAATCAGCCCCAGCATTTT
NA	TRBV29-1	TRBJ1-1	NA	CSVEVSGIMNTEAFF	TGCAGCGTTGAAGTTTCAGGGATAATGAACACTGAAGCTTTCTTT
once	TRBV30	TRBJ2-3	NA	CAWTGGPMVADTQYF	TGTGCCTGGACCGGGGGGCCGATGGTGGCAGATACGCAGTATTTT
NA	TRBV18	TRBJ1-4	NA	CASSPPQSGKLFF	TGTGCCAGCTCACCTCCGCAAAGTGGGAAACTGTTTTTT
NA	TRBV5-1	TRBJ2-7	TRBD1	CASSSGQGGYEQYF	TGCGCCAGCAGCTCCGGACAGGGCGGGTACGAGCAGTACTTC
NA	TRBV5-1	TRBJ2-7	TRBD1	CASSSTGSSYEQYF	TGCGCCAGCAGCTCGACAGGGTCCTCCTACGAGCAGTACTTC
NA	TRBV6-6	TRBJ1-5	NA	CATSVGDQPQHF	TGTGCCACCTCAGTGGGAGATCAGCCCCAGCATTTT
NA	TRBV9	TRBJ2-3	NA	CASSVGLGDTDTQYF	TGTGCCAGCAGCGTAGGTCTAGGGGACACAGATACGCAGTATTTT
NA	TRBV5-8	TRBJ2-5	NA	CASFSTSRGETQYF	TGTGCCAGCTTCTCGACTAGCAGGGGGGAGACCCAGTACTTC
NA	TRBV19	TRBJ1-6	NA	CASSSKGSYNSPLHF	TGTGCCAGTAGTTCCAAGGGCTCCTATAATTCACCCCTCCACTTT
NA	TRBV15	TRBJ1-2	TRBD1	CATSREGQAVYGYTF	TGTGCCACCAGCAGGGAGGGACAGGCCGTCTATGGCTACACCTTC
NA	TRBV10-3	TRBJ2-2	NA	CAISPAPQGGELFF	TGTGCCATCAGCCCCGCCCCGCAGGGCGGGGAGCTGTTTTTT
NA	TRBV6-6	TRBJ2-5	NA	CASSITSRETQYF	TGTGCCAGCAGTATTACTAGCAGAGAGACCCAGTACTTC
NA	TRBV4-1	TRBJ2-7	NA	CASSQDRGAYEQYF	TGCGCCAGCAGCCAAGATCGGGGAGCCTACGAGCAGTACTTC
NA	TRBV29-1	TRBJ2-2	TRBD2	CSVDPSGGNTGELFF	TGCAGCGTTGATCCTAGCGGGGGGAACACCGGGGAGCTGTTTTTT